These 25 T cell receptor beta chains were all obtained from the same sample, sequenced in a study of regulatory T cells in long-lasting Graves disease. As to time point: newly diagnosed GD, antithyroid drugs for less than 3 months. After RNA was extracted from PBMCs, the TCR library was made from it. The authors built TCR beta libraries using iRepertoire HTBI primers and Arm-PCR of CDR3 regions. TCRdb re-called the multiplex PCR reads with MiXCR, one entry per CDR3 protein. The sample contains about 530,000 distinct CDR3 sequences, about 16% of which appear only once. These records were also assigned to another study, of T cells in Graves' hyperthyroidism and ophthalmopathy.

The source material was peripheral blood mononuclear cells (PBMCs), sampled at new diagnosis, from a patient treated with antithyroid drugs. The source is a woman aged 35 to 60 with Graves disease.

This clonotype was picked up many times. The J gene is TRBJ2-3, the V gene TRBV6-1; TRBD2 aligns across 10 bases. CDR1 and CDR2 from the germline V gene are MNHNS and SASEGT. This CDR3 has 14 residues. Trimming at V came to 4 bases and at J to 4 bases, leaving 2 bases not matched to a gene. In DNA form, the CDR3 reads TGTGCCAGCAGTGCCCTAGCGGGGGCAGATACGCAGTATTTT. Translation gives CASSALAGADTQYF.

This chain links TRBV28 with TRBJ1-1; D remains unclear. The V end was cut by 5 bases, the J end by 3 bases, with 10 bases between. The CDR3 extends over 13 amino acids. Germline values: CDR1 MDHEN, CDR2 SYDVKM. The CDR3 DNA reads TGTGCCAGCAGTGTAGGGTTTTACACTGAAGCTTTCTTT. This codes for CASSVGFYTEAFF.

The chain joins TRBV19 to TRBJ1-5; TRBD1 might be the D (5 bases). Germline lookup yields CDR1 LNHDA and CDR2 SQIVND (reference sequence). V gave up 1 base and J gave up 4 bases, with 11 bases separating them. This CDR3 spans 15 amino acids. In nucleotides, the CDR3 is TGTGCCAGTAGTATAGCAGGGCGGCTAAATCAGCCCCAGCATTTT. Its translation: CASSIAGRLNQPQHF.

This clonotype was seen repeatedly, ten times or more. The chain couples TRBV12-3 or TRBV12-4 to TRBJ1-1; D is ambiguous. The CDR3 length is 13 residues. Trimming cost V 5 bases and J 7 bases, with 14 bases left between them. The CDR3 DNA reads as TGTGCCAGCAGTCCTGGACCGCTCGGTGAAGCTTTCTTT. Its protein product is CASSPGPLGEAFF.

Ten or more counts support this clonotype. The chain has TRBV3-1 and TRBJ2-7; the match to TRBD2 covers 14 bases. The junction had 4 bases not matched to a gene; V was cut back by 4 bases and J by 5 bases. This CDR3 spans 15 amino acids. Germline CDR1 reads LGHDT; CDR2 reads YNNKEL (reference sequence). The CDR3 DNA reads TGTGCCAGCAGCCTTGGGACTAGCGGGGGTGACGAGCAGTACTTC. Protein sequence: CASSLGTSGGDEQYF.

V and J are TRBV19 and TRBJ2-7; 7 bases match TRBD2. The CDR3 consists of 14 residues. The V gene's germline CDR1 is LNHDA and CDR2 SQIVND (reference sequence). V trimming: 3 bases; J trimming: 3 bases; junction bases outside the gene matches: 5. The CDR3 DNA reads as TGTGCCAGTAGTATGGGGGGGGAAGACTACGAGCAGTACTTC. Its translation: CASSMGGEDYEQYF.

In its sample, this clonotype was seen many times. The chain combines TRBV18 with TRBJ2-3; D gene unclear. V dropped 2 bases and J dropped 2 bases, with 11 bases sitting between them. CDR3 length: 15 amino acids. Germline V gene data show CDR1 as KGHSH and CDR2 as LQKENI. CDR3 DNA: TGTGCCAGCTCACCAGTAGCCCCTATCACAGATACGCAGTATTTT. Residues: CASSPVAPITDTQYF.

The gene calls are TRBV10-2 and TRBJ2-7; D is possibly TRBD1 (6 bases). Between the trimmed V and J ends, which lost 5 bases and 3 bases, there was a span of 11 bases. Germline CDR1 and CDR2: WSHSY and SAAADI. This CDR3 is 13 amino acids long. CDR3 sequence reads: CASSSGQIYEQYF. The CDR3 DNA follows: TGCGCCAGCAGTTCTGGACAGATCTACGAGCAGTACTTC.

The chain joins TRBV12-3 or TRBV12-4 to TRBJ2-6; maybe TRBD2 (7 bases). CDR3 size: 18 residues. Trimming cost V 6 bases and J 0 bases, with 18 bases left between them. The CDR3 sequence: CASSPSGRGASGANVLTF. The CDR3 DNA reads TGTGCCAGCAGCCCCTCTGGCCGGGGGGCCTCTGGGGCCAACGTCCTGACTTTC.

This chain joins TRBV4-2 and TRBJ1-4; D possibly corresponds to TRBD1 (5 bases). This CDR3 is 16 amino acids long. Germline CDR1 and CDR2: LGHNA and YNFKEQ. With 4 bases removed from V and 3 bases from J, the gap between germline ends came to 15 bases. CDR3 residues: CASSRLQETSNEKLFF. The DNA of the CDR3 is TGTGCCAGCAGCCGGCTACAGGAGACCTCTAATGAAAAACTGTTTTTT.

At least ten counts were recorded for this clonotype. The chain joins TRBV18 to TRBJ1-5, with D unresolved. CDR1 is KGHSH, CDR2 LQKENI, per germline. Trimming removed 4 bases at V and 4 bases at J, with 8 bases between. The CDR3 is 13 amino acids. The CDR3 DNA is TGTGCCAGCTCACGGTCGGCTAATCAGCCCCAGCATTTT. This translates into CASSRSANQPQHF.

This chain connects TRBV5-1 to TRBJ2-7; D is possibly TRBD1 (6 bases). CDR1 and CDR2 from the germline V gene are SGHRS and YFSETQ. The CDR3 sequence is 15 residues long. The ends were cut back, 5 bases at V and 3 bases at J, with 18 bases in the middle. CDR3 residues: CASRRPPDRSYEQYF. The CDR3 nucleotides read TGCGCCAGCAGAAGGCCCCCGGACAGAAGCTACGAGCAGTACTTC.

This clonotype showed up many times. The V call is TRBV30, the J call TRBJ1-1, with a tentative D call TRBD1 (5 bases). V gave up 2 bases and J gave up 6 bases, with 13 bases separating them. The CDR3 totals 13 residues. Germline V lookup: CDR1 GTSNPN, CDR2 SVGIG (reference sequence). The CDR3 nucleotides read TGTGCCTGGAGTATGCCCGGGGGTTCTGAAGCTTTCTTT. It yields the protein CAWSMPGGSEAFF. Filled out from reference TRBV30 and TRBJ1-1, the complete variable domain reads SQTIHQWPATLVQPVGSPLSLECTVEGTSNPNLYWYRQAAGRGLQLLFYSVGIGQISSEVPQNLSASRPQDRQFILSSKKLLLSDSGFYLCAWSMPGGSEAFFGQGTRLTVV.

The chain carries TRBV30 and TRBJ2-2; D is uncertain. Germline V gene lookup returns CDR1 GTSNPN and CDR2 SVGIG (reference sequence). CDR3 size: 12 residues. Trimming stripped 3 bases from V and 5 bases from J, with 7 bases between. The CDR3 DNA reads as TGTGCCTGGAGGAGTGGAACCGGGGAGCTGTTTTTT. Its protein is CAWRSGTGELFF. Together with reference TRBV30 and TRBJ2-2, the CDR3 gives the full variable domain: SQTIHQWPATLVQPVGSPLSLECTVEGTSNPNLYWYRQAAGRGLQLLFYSVGIGQISSEVPQNLSASRPQDRQFILSSKKLLLSDSGFYLCAWRSGTGELFFGEGSRLTVL.

This chain joins TRBV29-1 and TRBJ1-5, with TRBD1 matching over 7 bases. V gave up 7 bases and J gave up 3 bases; unmatched junction bases: 6. CDR3 length: 13 residues. Germline CDR1 and CDR2: SQVTM and ANQGSEA. The CDR3 reads CSAEQGPNQPQHF. The DNA for the CDR3 is TGCAGCGCCGAACAGGGGCCCAATCAGCCCCAGCATTTT.

This clonotype was detected many times. V is TRBV3-1 and J is TRBJ1-1, with TRBD1 identical over 7 bases. Per the germline V gene, CDR1 is LGHDT and CDR2 is YNNKEL (reference sequence). J lost 8 bases, V lost 7 bases, and 10 bases had no gene match. The CDR3 sequence is 13 residues long. The CDR3 loop reads CASTATGAGEAFF. In nucleotides, the CDR3 is TGTGCCAGCACCGCTACAGGGGCCGGGGAAGCTTTCTTT.

This clonotype was observed many times. V usage is TRBV18 and J usage is TRBJ1-5, with D tentatively TRBD1 (5 bases). The CDR3 is 14 amino acids. With 6 bases removed from V and 0 bases from J, the gap between germline ends came to 9 bases. CDR1 KGHSH and CDR2 LQKENI come from the germline V gene. CDR3 sequence (DNA): TGTGCCAGCTCCCTGACAGTTAGCAATCAGCCCCAGCATTTT. Protein: CASSLTVSNQPQHF.

This clonotype was counted ten times or more. The chain joins TRBV2 to TRBJ2-3; D is possibly TRBD2 (5 bases). CDR1 SNHLY and CDR2 FYNNEI come from the germline V gene. V lost 6 bases to trimming and J lost 1 base, with 17 bases between them. This CDR3 is 16 amino acids long. CDR3: CASSRSPPGGTDTQYF. CDR3 bases: TGTGCCAGCAGCCGATCTCCTCCCGGGGGCACAGATACGCAGTATTTT.

This clonotype was observed at least ten times. The chain recombines TRBV18 with TRBJ1-1, with D tentatively TRBD1 (5 bases). CDR3 length equals 15 residues. Trimming removed 3 bases at V and 0 bases at J, with 11 bases between. Per the germline V gene, CDR1 is KGHSH and CDR2 is LQKENI. CDR3 in amino acids: CASSPTGPMNTEAFF. CDR3 nucleotide sequence: TGTGCCAGCTCACCCACGGGGCCTATGAACACTGAAGCTTTCTTT.

This clonotype was seen only a few times. The chain carries TRBV6-2 or TRBV6-3 and TRBJ1-2; 7 bases agree with TRBD1. The CDR3 is 17 amino acids. The trim removed 8 bases at V and 2 bases at J, leaving 17 bases unmatched. Germline CDR1 is MNHEY and CDR2 is SVGEGT. CDR3 region: CASGGKVPQGGNYGYTF. The CDR3 DNA follows: TGTGCCAGCGGAGGCAAGGTTCCCCAGGGGGGAAACTATGGCTACACCTTC.

V usage is TRBV5-1 and J usage is TRBJ2-7, with D tentatively TRBD1 (6 bases). This CDR3 spans 14 amino acids. Germline V gene data show CDR1 as SGHRS and CDR2 as YFSETQ. The V end lost 4 bases, the J end lost 3 bases, and 14 bases lay between the germline ends. CDR3 sequence reads: CASSRPTGSYEQYF. The CDR3 region has the DNA TGCGCCAGCAGCCGCCCGACAGGAAGCTACGAGCAGTACTTC. The variable domain in full, with the rest retrieved from reference TRBV5-1 and TRBJ2-7, is KAGVTQTPRYLIKTRGQQVTLSCSPISGHRSVSWYQQTPGQGLQFLFEYFSETQRNKGNFPGRFSGRQFSNSRSEMNVSTLELGDSALYLCASSRPTGSYEQYFGPGTRLTVT.

In this sample, this clonotype turned up many times. The chain uses TRBV28 and TRBJ2-3, with a weak D call TRBD2 (7 bases). CDR1 MDHEN and CDR2 SYDVKM come from the germline V gene. This CDR3 contains 16 residues. Trimming cost V 6 bases and J 2 bases, with 18 bases left between them. The chain's CDR3 is CASRVRGRGTTDTQYF. Here the CDR3 DNA reads TGTGCCAGCAGAGTGAGGGGGAGGGGGACCACAGATACGCAGTATTTT. The entire variable domain, with the rest obtained from reference TRBV28 and TRBJ2-3, is as follows: DVKVTQSSRYLVKRTGEKVFLECVQDMDHENMFWYRQDPGLGLRLIYFSYDVKMKEKGDIPEGYSVSREKKERFSLILESASTNQTSMYLCASRVRGRGTTDTQYFGPGTRLTVL.

The table lists this clonotype with many counts. Germline and junction disagree at one end, which may indicate a read error. The gene calls are TRBV2 and TRBJ1-2, with D unclear. Germline V CDR1 and CDR2: SNHLY, FYNNEI. The CDR3 is 12 residues long. CDR3 coding DNA: TGCGCCAGCAGTGAGGGAAACTATGGCTACACCTTC. Protein sequence: CASSEGNYGYTF.

This clonotype was seen more than once but under ten times. This rearrangement joins TRBV6-4 to TRBJ2-6; 8 positions agree with TRBD1. Unmatched junction bases numbered 3, after V lost 3 bases and J lost 8 bases. The CDR3 runs to 14 residues. From germline, CDR1 is MRHNA and CDR2 SNTAGT. CDR3 sequence reads: CASSEGQASNVLTF. The CDR3 DNA sequence: TGTGCCAGCAGTGAGGGACAGGCCTCCAACGTCCTGACTTTC.

The table lists this clonotype with a few counts. The J gene is TRBJ1-5, the V gene TRBV7-9; 8 bases fit TRBD1. V dropped 0 bases and J dropped 3; count of bases not matched to a gene: 7. Germline V gene lookup returns CDR1 SEHNR and CDR2 FQNEAQ (reference sequence). CDR3 length: 17 amino acids. The CDR3 loop reads CASSLAGRTGYNQPQHF. CDR3 nucleotide sequence: TGTGCCAGCAGCTTAGCCGGGAGGACAGGGTACAATCAGCCCCAGCATTTT.